This TCR beta chain was sequenced in a study of long-term antiretroviral therapy in people with HIV. Findings and caveats of the study: The study found that diversity rose after ART but stayed below transplant donor controls. Clones that expanded before ART (that is, prior to treatment) dominated the repertoire at all time points.

DNA was extracted from approximately 0.91-9.4 million thawed cryopreserved PBMC. With regard to this clone: Antigen: not known.

Assay version v3.0 of immunoSEQ was used, and it was run at survey level. Sequencing set out to capture roughly 40,000-55,000 T-cell genomes per sample. Profiled with immunoSEQ multiplex PCR; TCRdb holds only in-frame clones, not every one. Altogether about 31,000 clones are present, 70% to 80% being singletons, with the ten largest covering about 3.2%. The starting material was unsorted PBMCs, obtained 1.9 years after starting antiretroviral therapy. The origin of this receptor is a man between 18 and 29 years old with HIV.

This chain's CDR3 is CAAEGAGELFF. DNA of the CDR3: TGTGCCGCAGAGGGGGCCGGGGAGCTGTTTTTT. This chain joins TRBV19 and TRBJ2-2; D is possibly TRBD1 (6 bases). Trimming removed 11 bases at V and 6 bases at J, with 10 bases between. Germline CDR1 and CDR2: LNHDA and SQIVND (reference sequence). The CDR3 is 11 amino acids.